The next 6 T cell receptor beta chains were all read from a single sample in a study of blood T cells in healthy people across ages. Sample-barcoded 5' priming and a J-beta primer mix drove a second PCR of roughly 6 to 12 cycles. A single record per CDR3 protein comes from TCRdb applying MiXCR to the 5' RACE reads. The table has roughly 2 million distinct CDR3 sequences, about 49% seen once. Sequencing was done on a sample of blood. These receptors all stem from a woman aged 40 to 50 in good health.

V gene TRBV6-5 combines with J gene TRBJ2-5; D is ambiguous. V was pared by 6 bases and J by 5 bases, with 13 bases between. This CDR3 comprises 13 residues. From germline, CDR1 is MNHEY and CDR2 SVGAGI. Written as DNA, the CDR3 is TGTGCCAGCAGACCCGGTAGTAGGGAGACCCAGTACTTC. It translates to CASRPGSRETQYF.

This clonotype was recorded many times. The J gene is TRBJ2-5, the V gene TRBV9; 9 bases are a match to TRBD2. The trim removed 0 bases at V and 3 bases at J, leaving 0 bases unmatched. This CDR3 has 14 amino acids. Germline-derived CDR1 and CDR2 are SGDLS and YYNGEE. The CDR3 reads CASSVGGGEETQYF. The DNA of the CDR3 is TGTGCCAGCAGCGTAGGCGGGGGGGAAGAGACCCAGTACTTC.

The chain is built from TRBV5-1 and TRBJ2-5; TRBD1 might be the D (5 bases). Deletions cut 0 bases from V and 3 bases from J, with 9 bases between. The CDR3 runs 14 residues. Germline values: CDR1 SGHRS, CDR2 YFSETQ. CDR3 in DNA: TGCGCCAGCAGCTTGGAGGGGAAGGAAGAGACCCAGTACTTC. Translated, it gives CASSLEGKEETQYF.

In its sample, this clonotype was seen once. The chain employs TRBV12-3 or TRBV12-4 and TRBJ2-1, with TRBD2 as a possible D gene (6 bases). Trimming left V 3 bases short and J 5 bases short, with 17 bases between. This CDR3 spans 16 amino acids. The CDR3 here is CASSFYGRGVNNEQFF. The CDR3 DNA reads as TGTGCCAGCAGTTTTTATGGTCGCGGGGTTAACAATGAGCAGTTCTTC.

This clonotype occurred a few times. The rearrangement uses TRBV12-3 or TRBV12-4 and TRBJ1-2; TRBD1 aligns across 7 bases. The trim removed 6 bases at V and 4 bases at J, leaving 11 bases unmatched. The CDR3 is 15 amino acids. DNA of the CDR3: TGTGCCAGCAGAGCAATACAGGGGACTCCCTATGGCTACACCTTC. Residues: CASRAIQGTPYGYTF.

J is TRBJ1-2 and V is TRBV4-2, with D perhaps TRBD1 (5 bases). The germline V gene has CDR1 LGHNA and CDR2 YNFKEQ. There are 16 residues in the CDR3. V was trimmed by 3 bases and J by 2 bases, leaving 16 bases between them. CDR3 in amino acids: CASSQTRTFSNYGYTF. CDR3 coding DNA: TGTGCCAGCAGCCAGACCCGGACATTCTCCAACTATGGCTACACCTTC.